A single sample gave rise to the 17 T cell receptor beta chains below, sequenced in a study of type 1 regulatory T cells. TCRdb called the reads again in MiXCR, with one record for every CDR3 protein. The sample holds fewer than 70,000 distinct CDR3 sequences, around 68% seen once. For these TCRs, the target antigens are not known. Specimen: cultured T cells, either the whole culture or a sorted T cell fraction (not recorded which). Subset here: Tr1-enriched cell product generated in vitro against host alloantigens. All receptors derive from a human donor in good health.

The chain recombines TRBV7-9 with TRBJ2-3; D unresolved. CDR1 SEHNR and CDR2 FQNEAQ come from the germline V gene (reference sequence). The V and J ends lost 5 bases and 4 bases respectively, with 13 bases between them. This CDR3 comprises 14 residues. Here the CDR3 reads CASSISRRSDTQYF. CDR3 bases: TGTGCCAGCAGCATTAGCAGGAGATCAGATACGCAGTATTTT. Full variable domain (rest looked up from reference TRBV7-9 and TRBJ2-3): DTGVSQNPRHKITKRGQNVTFRCDPISEHNRLYWYRQTLGQGPEFLTYFQNEAQLEKSRLLSDRFSAERPKGSFSTLEIQRTEQGDSAMYLCASSISRRSDTQYFGPGTRLTVL.

This clonotype occurred a few times. The genes are TRBV5-1 and TRBJ2-7; weak D call: TRBD2 (5 bases). V dropped 2 bases and J dropped 7 bases, with 16 bases sitting between them. The CDR3 loop spans 14 amino acids. Germline V gives CDR1 SGHRS, CDR2 YFSETQ. CDR3 in DNA: TGCGCCAGCAGCTTACGGGATCTCGCCGGTGAGCAGTACTTC. The encoded protein is CASSLRDLAGEQYF.

The CDR3 sequence is CASTRGGEQYF. CDR3 sequence (DNA): TGTGCCAGCACTCGTGGTGGGGAGCAGTACTTC. This sequence joins TRBV5-4 and TRBJ2-7; D remains unclear. The CDR3 is 11 amino acids. Looked up from germline, CDR1 is SGHNT and CDR2 is YYREEE (reference sequence). V lost 6 bases to trimming and J lost 7 bases, with 11 bases between them.

The J gene is TRBJ2-1, the V gene TRBV27; TRBD1 matches 9 bases. Trimming cost V 0 bases and J 3 bases; bases outside gene matches: 6. From germline, CDR1 is MNHEY and CDR2 SMNVEV (reference sequence). This CDR3 spans 17 amino acids. The CDR3 DNA is TGTGCCAGCAGTTTATCAAGAAGACAGGGGGTCTACAATGAGCAGTTCTTC. Its protein product is CASSLSRRQGVYNEQFF.

The CDR3 sequence is CASTSYFMNTEAFF. In DNA, the CDR3 is TGTGCCAGCACCAGTTATTTTATGAACACTGAAGCTTTCTTT. The V call is TRBV12-3 or TRBV12-4, the J call TRBJ1-1; D gene ambiguous. Trimming took 7 bases from V and 0 from J, leaving 12 bases between them. The CDR3 has 14 amino acids.

A single count supports this clonotype. The J gene is TRBJ2-5, the V gene TRBV5-4, with D unclear. In germline, CDR1 is SGHNT, CDR2 YYREEE (reference sequence). Deletions cut 3 bases from V and 1 base from J, with 19 bases between. This CDR3 has 17 amino acids. CDR3 coding DNA: TGTGCCAGCAGCTCCCCCGGGCGTGGGGTAGGCCAAGAGACCCAGTACTTC. This translates into CASSSPGRGVGQETQYF.

V and J are TRBV29-1 and TRBJ2-5; 8 bases are shared with TRBD1. Germline V gives CDR1 SQVTM, CDR2 ANQGSEA. Trimming cost V 4 bases and J 5 bases; bases outside gene matches: 6. CDR3 length: 13 amino acids. The CDR3 reads CSVASRGQETQYF. The DNA of the CDR3 is TGCAGCGTTGCAAGCAGGGGGCAGGAGACCCAGTACTTC.

V and J are TRBV10-3 and TRBJ2-3, with 8 positions matching TRBD2. Germline V lookup: CDR1 ENHRY, CDR2 SYGVKD. After removal of 5 bases from V and 3 bases from J, the junction contained 4 bases not matched to a gene. The CDR3 length is 14 residues. The CDR3 DNA is TGTGCCATCAGTAGCGGGAGTGAGACAGATACGCAGTATTTT. Its translation: CAISSGSETDTQYF.

This chain uses TRBV6-2 or TRBV6-3 with TRBJ2-2; D unresolved. CDR3 size: 15 residues. Trimming removed 7 bases from V and 3 bases from J, with 15 bases in between. Germline CDR1 is MNHEY and CDR2 is SVGEGT. The CDR3 DNA is TGTGCCAGCATCAAGGACCGTATCGACACCGGGGAGCTGTTTTTT. Its protein is CASIKDRIDTGELFF.

The rearrangement links TRBV13 to TRBJ2-7, with 14 bases fitting TRBD2. Germline values: CDR1 PRHDT, CDR2 FYEKMQ (reference sequence). V shed 2 bases, J shed 8 bases, and the junction held 5 bases outside the gene matches. This CDR3 has 15 amino acids. CDR3 coding DNA: TGTGCCAGCAGCTTAACCGGGACTAGCGGGAGTCAGCAGTACTTC. Translating it yields CASSLTGTSGSQQYF.

The chain combines TRBV20-1 with TRBJ2-1; 10 positions match TRBD2. The germline V gene has CDR1 DFQATT and CDR2 SNEGSKA (reference sequence). The CDR3 spans 17 residues. V was pared by 0 bases and J by 7 bases, with 12 bases of the junction left unmatched. In DNA, the CDR3 is TGCAGTGCTAGAGATTTCAATGGACTAGCGGTCGTAAATGAGCAGTTCTTC. This gives the protein CSARDFNGLAVVNEQFF.

This clonotype has at least ten counts. This chain uses TRBV18 with TRBJ2-7, with 11 positions matching TRBD2. The CDR3 is 15 amino acids. V gave up 3 bases and J gave up 3 bases; unmatched junction bases: 4. Germline V gene sequence: CDR1 KGHSH, CDR2 LQKENI. The DNA for the CDR3 is TGTGCCAGCTCACCTCTAGCGGGAGGTAGCTACGAGCAGTACTTC. Its protein is CASSPLAGGSYEQYF.

The CDR3 reads CASSEYGSTYEQYF. Written as DNA, the CDR3 is TGTGCCAGCAGTGAGTACGGCAGCACCTACGAGCAGTACTTC. The V and J genes are TRBV2 and TRBJ2-7; D not resolved. This CDR3 is 14 amino acids long. V gave up 3 bases and J gave up 2 bases, with 11 bases separating them. In germline, CDR1 is SNHLY, CDR2 FYNNEI.

This clonotype was counted only a few times. The chain couples TRBV20-1 to TRBJ2-2, with 7 positions matching TRBD2. Trimming cost V 5 bases and J 1 base; bases outside gene matches: 7. The CDR3 has 15 residues. The germline CDR1 and CDR2 sequences are DFQATT and SNEGSKA (reference sequence). CDR3 protein: CSASQAGWNTGELFF. DNA of the CDR3: TGCAGTGCTTCACAAGCGGGATGGAACACCGGGGAGCTGTTTTTT.

The chain uses TRBV18 and TRBJ1-1; no definite D call. The germline CDR1 and CDR2 sequences are KGHSH and LQKENI. Trimming stripped 3 bases from V and 0 bases from J, with 11 bases between. The CDR3 is 15 residues long. The CDR3 sequence is CASSPLSPLNTEAFF. The CDR3 bases are TGTGCCAGCTCACCCCTCAGTCCCCTGAACACTGAAGCTTTCTTT.

This chain connects TRBV7-2 to TRBJ1-6; no clear D gene. Trimming removed 0 bases at V and 13 bases at J, with 16 bases between. From germline, CDR1 is SGHTA and CDR2 FQGNSA. This CDR3 region has 15 residues. As DNA, the CDR3 is TGTGCCAGCAGCTTAGCGCAAAGTCCGGGCGGTCCCCTCCACTTT. This codes for CASSLAQSPGGPLHF.

The chain recombines TRBV6-5 with TRBJ1-2; D gene unclear. The CDR3 extends over 12 amino acids. The V gene's germline CDR1 is MNHEY and CDR2 SVGAGI. Between the trimmed V and J ends, which lost 4 bases and 8 bases, there was a span of 11 bases. The CDR3 region is CASSSERVGYTF. As DNA, the CDR3 is TGTGCCAGCAGTTCCGAGAGGGTCGGCTACACCTTC.